Below, 26 T cell receptor beta chains from the same sample are listed, as sequenced in a study of blood T cell repertoires in COVID-19. The protocol was immunoSEQ multiplex PCR, while the TCRdb copy is restricted to in-frame clones and leaves out a portion. The repertoire consists of 130,000 or so clones, with 80% to 85% occurring once and the leading ten covering 8.4%. The sample taken for sequencing was peripheral blood. Receptors were obtained from a woman aged 55-70 years with active or convalescent COVID-19.

This clone has just a few counts. The chain carries TRBV5-4 and TRBJ1-1; D might be TRBD1 (5 bases). Germline V lookup: CDR1 SGHNT, CDR2 YYREEE (reference sequence). The CDR3 has 15 amino acids. The V gene lost 3 bases and the J gene lost 5 bases, with 17 bases spanning the gap. This chain's CDR3 is CASSSVGGAGTEAFF. As DNA, the CDR3 is TGTGCCAGCAGCTCGGTCGGCGGGGCCGGGACTGAAGCTTTCTTT.

This clone has more than one count but fewer than ten. J is TRBJ2-5 and V is TRBV29-1; 11 nucleotides match TRBD2. Looked up from germline, CDR1 is SQVTM and CDR2 is ANQGSEA. The trim removed 7 bases at V and 5 bases at J, leaving 6 bases unmatched. The CDR3 spans 13 residues. The CDR3 DNA sequence: TGCAGCGCCGTAGCGGGGGGGAGGGAGACCCAGTACTTC. This sequence encodes CSAVAGGRETQYF.

This clone was observed a handful of times. The chain uses TRBV19 and TRBJ1-1; possible D gene TRBD1, 6 bases. Germline V lookup: CDR1 LNHDA, CDR2 SQIVND (reference sequence). Trimming took off 11 bases at V and 6 bases at J, with 19 bases between the two ends. This CDR3 contains 13 residues. The chain's CDR3 is CAGGGGGGPEAFF. CDR3 coding DNA: TGTGCCGGAGGGGGAGGGGGAGGCCCTGAAGCTTTCTTT.

This chain uses TRBV4-1 with TRBJ2-5; the D gene is possibly TRBD1 (5 bases). CDR1 MGHRA and CDR2 YSYEKL come from the germline V gene. Trimming removed 0 bases at V and 5 bases at J, with 13 bases between. The CDR3 runs 15 residues. CDR3 bases: TGCGCCAGCAGCCAAGAAACCTGGAAGGGGGAGACCCAGTACTTC. It translates to CASSQETWKGETQYF.

The V and J genes are TRBV18 and TRBJ2-5; 12 positions match TRBD2. The length of the CDR3 is 15 residues. V lost 3 bases and J lost 4; bases outside the gene matches: 3. Germline CDR1 is KGHSH and CDR2 is LQKENI. The CDR3 DNA reads as TGTGCCAGCTCACCTGGACTAGCGGGATCAGAGACCCAGTACTTC. It translates to CASSPGLAGSETQYF.

This clone was counted between two and nine times. The rearrangement joins TRBV5-1 to TRBJ2-1; TRBD2 is a possible D gene (7 bases). This CDR3 is 16 amino acids long. Trimming removed 1 base from V and 6 bases from J, with 17 bases in between. From germline, CDR1 is SGHRS and CDR2 YFSETQ. CDR3 bases: TGCGCCAGCAGCTTGAGAATGGGGGGGCTCGGCAATGAGCAGTTCTTC. Translation gives CASSLRMGGLGNEQFF.

The gene calls are TRBV5-1 and TRBJ1-1; TRBD1 matches at 7 bases. This CDR3 region has 17 residues. Looked up from germline, CDR1 is SGHRS and CDR2 is YFSETQ. V dropped 0 bases and J dropped 1; count of bases not matched to a gene: 9. The CDR3, as DNA: TGCGCCAGCAGCTTGGCTTACCGTGGACAGGCGAACACTGAAGCTTTCTTT. Its translation is CASSLAYRGQANTEAFF.

V usage is TRBV29-1 and J usage is TRBJ2-5; D is perhaps TRBD2 (6 bases). The CDR3 has 16 residues. Trimming took 1 base from V and 3 from J, leaving 18 bases between them. Germline values: CDR1 SQVTM, CDR2 ANQGSEA. CDR3 coding DNA: TGCAGCGTTGAAGGTCCCACTGGGGGGTTCGAAGAGACCCAGTACTTC. Translated: CSVEGPTGGFEETQYF.

The rearrangement uses TRBV4-1 and TRBJ1-1; TRBD1 is a possible D gene (5 bases). Germline V gives CDR1 MGHRA, CDR2 YSYEKL. The ends were cut back, 0 bases at V and 1 base at J, with 18 bases in the middle. The CDR3 sequence is 18 residues long. CDR3 loop: CASSQEGLRQGTNTEAFF. The CDR3 region has the DNA TGCGCCAGCAGCCAAGAAGGGTTAAGGCAGGGAACGAACACTGAAGCTTTCTTT.

CDR3 sequence reads: CASSIIPSISGGRGEQFF. The CDR3 DNA is TGTGCCAGTAGTATAATCCCCTCGATTAGCGGGGGGAGGGGTGAGCAGTTCTTC. V and J are TRBV19 and TRBJ2-1; 10 bases line up with TRBD2. CDR3 length equals 18 residues. Germline lookup yields CDR1 LNHDA and CDR2 SQIVND (reference sequence). J lost 9 bases, V lost 2 bases, and 16 bases had no gene match.

The chain combines TRBV2 with TRBJ2-1; 8 bases match TRBD2. V dropped 3 bases and J dropped 7; count of bases not matched to a gene: 5. Germline assignment: CDR1 SNHLY and CDR2 FYNNEI. This CDR3 comprises 14 residues. CDR3 sequence reads: CASSDHRGGNEQFF. In DNA, the CDR3 is TGTGCCAGCAGTGATCATCGGGGGGGAAATGAGCAGTTCTTC.

The CDR3 protein is CAISGAAGDLTSGNTIYF. For the CDR3, the DNA is TGTGCCATCAGTGGGGCAGCGGGGGACCTTACCTCTGGAAACACCATATATTTT. The chain uses TRBV10-3 and TRBJ1-3, with D tentatively TRBD1 (5 bases). The CDR3 is 18 amino acids. V shed 4 bases and J shed 0 bases, with 19 bases lying between them. CDR1 and CDR2 from the germline V gene are ENHRY and SYGVKD.

The J gene is TRBJ2-2, the V gene TRBV9; 9 nucleotides agree with TRBD1. Germline lookup yields CDR1 SGDLS and CDR2 YYNGEE. The junction had 9 bases not matched to a gene; V was cut back by 4 bases and J by 5 bases. The CDR3 is 16 residues long. The CDR3 is CASSTKTGGYTGELFF. Written as DNA, the CDR3 is TGTGCCAGCAGCACAAAGACAGGGGGTTATACCGGGGAGCTGTTTTTT.

The gene calls are TRBV28 and TRBJ1-6; 7 positions agree with TRBD1. The length of the CDR3 is 16 residues. V dropped 8 bases and J dropped 7; count of bases not matched to a gene: 14. Germline CDR1 is MDHEN and CDR2 is SYDVKM. The CDR3 here is CASFPTGLNLNSPLHF. CDR3 in DNA: TGTGCCAGCTTTCCGACAGGGCTGAACCTCAATTCACCCCTCCACTTT.

This chain connects TRBV27 to TRBJ2-7, with 7 bases that match TRBD2. This CDR3 has 13 residues. V shed 6 bases, J shed 2 bases, and the junction held 4 bases outside the gene matches. Germline CDR1 is MNHEY and CDR2 is SMNVEV (reference sequence). CDR3 sequence (DNA): TGTGCCAGCAGCCAAGGGACTACCTACGAGCAGTACTTC. This codes for CASSQGTTYEQYF.

This chain links TRBV7-8 with TRBJ1-1; D may be TRBD1 (5 bases). CDR1 is SGHVS and CDR2 is FQNEAQ in the germline V gene. V dropped 1 base and J dropped 5 bases, with 11 bases sitting between them. This CDR3 is built from 14 residues. The DNA for the CDR3 is TGTGCCAGCAGCTTAGAGGAGGGGTGGACTGAAGCTTTCTTT. Protein sequence: CASSLEEGWTEAFF.

The chain carries TRBV28 and TRBJ2-5, with 10 nucleotides matching TRBD1. Trimming took 4 bases from V and 6 from J; bases not matched to a gene: 11. CDR1 MDHEN and CDR2 SYDVKM come from the germline V gene. This CDR3 has 16 amino acids. The CDR3 sequence is CASSSMGQGRGKTQYF. DNA of the CDR3: TGTGCCAGCAGTTCCATGGGACAGGGGAGAGGAAAGACCCAGTACTTC.

The chain joins TRBV13 to TRBJ2-5; D is undetermined. The germline V and J ends were trimmed by 0 bases and 4 bases, with 3 bases remaining between them. Germline V gives CDR1 PRHDT, CDR2 FYEKMQ (reference sequence). This CDR3 is built from 12 residues. The CDR3, as DNA: TGTGCCAGCAGCTTAGGTCTAGAGACCCAGTACTTC. Protein product: CASSLGLETQYF.

In nucleotides, the CDR3 is TGTGCCAGCAGCAAGGGACAGGGGCTTTACAATGAGCAGTTCTTC. Translation gives CASSKGQGLYNEQFF. This chain connects TRBV5-4 to TRBJ2-1, with TRBD1 matching over 10 bases. From germline, CDR1 is SGHNT and CDR2 YYREEE (reference sequence). V was pared by 4 bases and J by 4 bases, with 5 bases of the junction left unmatched. This CDR3 comprises 15 residues.

CDR3 coding DNA: TGCGCCAGCAGCCCCGGGACAGGGGTTAATCAGCCCCAGCATTTT. Translated, it gives CASSPGTGVNQPQHF. V usage is TRBV5-1 and J usage is TRBJ1-5, with TRBD1 matching 10 bases. This CDR3 contains 15 residues. Trimming took 4 bases from V and 4 from J; bases not matched to a gene: 5. The germline CDR1 and CDR2 sequences are SGHRS and YFSETQ.

The chain is built from TRBV5-8 and TRBJ2-3, with 8 bases aligning to TRBD2. V trimming: 4 bases; J trimming: 6 bases; junction bases outside the gene matches: 7. This CDR3 is built from 14 residues. Per germline, CDR1 SGHTS and CDR2 YDEGEE. The CDR3 bases are TGTGCCAGCAGCCCGGCAGCGGGAGCGGATACGCAGTATTTT. This sequence encodes CASSPAAGADTQYF. The full variable domain, completed using reference TRBV5-8 and TRBJ2-3, is EAGVTQSPTHLIKTRGQQATLRCSPISGHTSVYWYQQALGLGLQFLLWYDEGEERNRGNFPPRFSGRQFPNYSSELNVNALELEDSALYLCASSPAAGADTQYFGPGTRLTVL.

The chain employs TRBV30 and TRBJ1-3; maybe TRBD1 (6 bases). The CDR3 runs to 14 residues. Germline values: CDR1 GTSNPN, CDR2 SVGIG (reference sequence). Trimming shortened V by 0 bases and J by 3 bases, and 9 bases separated the two germline ends. The CDR3 reads CAWSVRQVGNTIYF. The DNA for the CDR3 is TGTGCCTGGAGTGTACGACAGGTTGGAAACACCATATATTTT.

CDR3 region: CASSDERQGAGKNTEAFF. The CDR3 nucleotides are TGTGCCAGCAGTGACGAAAGACAGGGGGCTGGCAAGAACACTGAAGCTTTCTTT. The chain links TRBV25-1 to TRBJ1-1, with 10 bases fitting TRBD1. Trimming cost V 3 bases and J 1 base; bases outside gene matches: 11. This CDR3 is 18 amino acids long. The germline CDR1 and CDR2 sequences are MGHDK and SYGVNS.

J is TRBJ2-7 and V is TRBV11-2; 8 bases map to TRBD2. Trimming at V came to 6 bases and at J to 3 bases, leaving 7 bases not matched to a gene. This CDR3 is built from 14 residues. Germline V gene data show CDR1 as SGHAT and CDR2 as FQNNGV. The CDR3 loop is CASSPRGRFYEQYF. CDR3 coding DNA: TGTGCCAGCAGTCCCCGCGGGAGGTTCTACGAGCAGTACTTC.

This chain joins TRBV5-1 and TRBJ2-3, with D possibly matching TRBD2 (6 bases). Germline lookup yields CDR1 SGHRS and CDR2 YFSETQ. The ends were cut back, 5 bases at V and 1 base at J, with 11 bases in the middle. The CDR3 consists of 14 residues. This CDR3 is CASSRRERTDTQYF. CDR3 in DNA: TGCGCCAGCAGTCGGCGGGAACGCACAGATACGCAGTATTTT.

The gene calls are TRBV4-1 and TRBJ2-3; 8 bases are shared with TRBD1. Germline V gives CDR1 MGHRA, CDR2 YSYEKL. V lost 1 base, J lost 5 bases, and 5 bases stayed unmatched. The CDR3 runs 15 residues. The CDR3 nucleotides are TGCGCCAGCAGCCAAGGACAGGGGTTGGGAGATACGCAGTATTTT. Translation: CASSQGQGLGDTQYF.